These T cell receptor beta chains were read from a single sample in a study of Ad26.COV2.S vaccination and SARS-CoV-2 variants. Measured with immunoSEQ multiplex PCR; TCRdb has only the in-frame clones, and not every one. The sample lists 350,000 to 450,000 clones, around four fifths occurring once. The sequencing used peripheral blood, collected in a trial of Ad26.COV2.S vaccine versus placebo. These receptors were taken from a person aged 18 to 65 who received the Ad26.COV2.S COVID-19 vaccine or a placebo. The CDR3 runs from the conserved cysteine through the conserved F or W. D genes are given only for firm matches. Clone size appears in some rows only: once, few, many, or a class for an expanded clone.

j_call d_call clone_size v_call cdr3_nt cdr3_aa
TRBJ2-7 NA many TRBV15 TGTGCCACCAGCAGAGATTCAGGTAACCAGTACTTC CATSRDSGNQYF
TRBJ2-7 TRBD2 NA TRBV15 TGTGCCACCAGCAGAGGACTAGCATTCTCCTACGAGCAGTACTTC CATSRGLAFSYEQYF
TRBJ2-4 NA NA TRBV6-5 TGTGCCAGCAGTTACCCCGGGGCTCAGTCCAAAAACATTCAGTACTTC CASSYPGAQSKNIQYF
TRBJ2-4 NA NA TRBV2 TGTGCCAGCAGTGTGCGCGGGGTTATAGCCAAAAACATTCAGTACTTC CASSVRGVIAKNIQYF
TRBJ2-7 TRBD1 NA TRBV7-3 TGTGCCAGCAGCGTTTCGGGACAGGTAGGCGAGCAGTACTTC CASSVSGQVGEQYF
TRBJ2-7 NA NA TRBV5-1 TGCGCCAGCACTACCAGTCTGGGGCGGGGCTACGAGCAGTACTTC CASTTSLGRGYEQYF
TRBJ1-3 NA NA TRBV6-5 TGTGCCAGCAGTTCCAATCCGGCTGGAAACACCATATATTTT CASSSNPAGNTIYF
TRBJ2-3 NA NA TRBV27 TGTGCCAGCAGTTTAGTTCGGGAAGCTAGCACAGATACGCAGTATTTT CASSLVREASTDTQYF
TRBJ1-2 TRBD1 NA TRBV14 TGTGCCAGCAGCCCTTTGGACAGGGGGCGCAGGGGAGGCTACACCTTC CASSPLDRGRRGGYTF
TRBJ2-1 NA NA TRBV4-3 TGCGCCAGCAGCCGGATTACAGGGGTCGCTAGCGGCAATGAGCAGTTCTTC CASSRITGVASGNEQFF
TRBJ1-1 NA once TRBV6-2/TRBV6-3 TGTGCCAGCAGTTCCCGGCGGGGCACTGAAGCTTTCTTT CASSSRRGTEAFF
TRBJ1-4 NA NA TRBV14 TGTGCCAGCAGCCGACGGACAGCAACTAATGAAAAACTGTTTTTT CASSRRTATNEKLFF
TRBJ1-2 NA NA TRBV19 TGTGCCAGTAGTACAGGGGAAGGTATCTATGGCTACACCTTC CASSTGEGIYGYTF
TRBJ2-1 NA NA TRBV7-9 TGTGCCAGCAGCGTGGGTAGGGCCTACAATGAGCAGTTCTTC CASSVGRAYNEQFF
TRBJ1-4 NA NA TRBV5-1 TGCGCCAGCAGCTTGGGCTCCTGGCGTGATGGAGGGGAAAAACTGTTTTTT CASSLGSWRDGGEKLFF
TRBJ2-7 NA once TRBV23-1 TGCGCCAGCAGTCAGTCTTCGTCTAACAACGAGCAGTACTTC CASSQSSSNNEQYF
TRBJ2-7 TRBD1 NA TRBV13 TGTGCCAGCAGCCTCACAGGACAGGGGCTCTACGAGCAGTACTTC CASSLTGQGLYEQYF
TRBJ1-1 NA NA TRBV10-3 TGTGCCATCAGTCGAACAGGGCCCGAAGCTTTCTTT CAISRTGPEAFF
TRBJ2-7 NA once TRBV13 TGTGCCAGCAGCCTCGGGCCGATATACGAGCAGTACTTC CASSLGPIYEQYF
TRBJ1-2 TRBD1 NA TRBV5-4 TGTGCCAGCAGTGAGGGACAGACAGCTTATGGCTACACCTTC CASSEGQTAYGYTF
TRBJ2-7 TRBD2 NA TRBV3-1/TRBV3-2 TGTGCCAGCAGCCCCGGACTAGCGGGATCCATCTACGAGCAGTACTTC CASSPGLAGSIYEQYF
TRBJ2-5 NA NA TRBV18 TGTGCCAGCTCACCCTTCGCGGGGAGGCAAGAGACCCAGTACTTC CASSPFAGRQETQYF
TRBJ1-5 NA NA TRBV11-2 TGTGCCAGCAGCTTGGGGGCAGGGCGCAATCAGCCCCAGCATTTT CASSLGAGRNQPQHF
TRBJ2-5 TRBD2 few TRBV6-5 TGTGCCAGCAGCAAGAAAAGCGGGGGGGAAGAGACCCAGTACTTC CASSKKSGGEETQYF
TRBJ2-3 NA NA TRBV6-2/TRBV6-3 TGTGCCAGCAGTTACTCGTGGGGGGCGGAGGATACGCAGTATTTT CASSYSWGAEDTQYF
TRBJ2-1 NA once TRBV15 TGTGCCACCAGCTCCGGGCCTGGCGATGAGCAGTTCTTC CATSSGPGDEQFF
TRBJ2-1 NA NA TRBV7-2 TGTGCCAGCAGTCACCACCGGGGACTTCGGAGAAGTGAGCAGTTCTTC CASSHHRGLRRSEQFF
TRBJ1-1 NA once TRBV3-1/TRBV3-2 TGTGCCAGCAGCCCGACTGAAGCTTTCTTT CASSPTEAFF
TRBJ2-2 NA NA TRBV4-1 TGCGCCAGCAGCCAAGGGGACTTGAACCCCGGGGAGCTGTTTTTT CASSQGDLNPGELFF
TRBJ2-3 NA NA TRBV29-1 TGCAGCGTTGACGGTGGAGCAGATACGCAGTATTTT CSVDGGADTQYF
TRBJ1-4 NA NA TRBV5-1 TGCGCGAGCAAAGGCGGGACTTCTAATGAAAAACTGTTTTTT CASKGGTSNEKLFF
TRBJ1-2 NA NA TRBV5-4 TGTGCCAGCAGCTTGGATAGGGCGGGCGGCTACACCTTC CASSLDRAGGYTF
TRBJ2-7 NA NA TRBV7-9 TGTGCCAGCAGCTTAGTGGAGGGGATGATTTACGAGCAGTACTTC CASSLVEGMIYEQYF
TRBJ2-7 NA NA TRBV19 TGTGCCAGTAGTCTCAGGGGGGCCTCCGAGCAGTACTTC CASSLRGASEQYF
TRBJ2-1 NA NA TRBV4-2 TGTGCCAGCAGCCAAGGTGGAGGGGGCGGCTCCTACAATGAGCAGTTCTTC CASSQGGGGGSYNEQFF
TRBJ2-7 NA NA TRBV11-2 TGTGCCAGCAGCTTAAGTTTACCGGCCCAGGGTGACTACGAGCAGTACTTC CASSLSLPAQGDYEQYF
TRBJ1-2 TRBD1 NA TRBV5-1 TGCGCCAGCAGCTTAGGGACAGGGGGAGGCTATGGCTACACCTTC CASSLGTGGGYGYTF
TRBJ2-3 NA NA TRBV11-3 TGTGCCAGCAGCTCTAGAGGCTGGACAGATACGCAGTATTTT CASSSRGWTDTQYF
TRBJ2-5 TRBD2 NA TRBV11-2 TGTGCCAGCAGCAGCTTAGCTAGCGGGGGTTGGCAAGAGACCCAGTACTTC CASSSLASGGWQETQYF
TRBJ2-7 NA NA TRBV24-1 TGTGCCACCAGTGACCCCAAGGCGGCGGAGAGCTCCTACGAGCAGTACTTC CATSDPKAAESSYEQYF
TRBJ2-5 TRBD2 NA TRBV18 TGTGCCAGCTCACCGGCTGGCGGGAGGCTGGGTGAGACCCAGTACTTC CASSPAGGRLGETQYF
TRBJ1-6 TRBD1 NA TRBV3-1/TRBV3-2 TGTGCCAGCAGCCAATTAGGACAGGGAGTCGGTAATTCACCCCTCCACTTT CASSQLGQGVGNSPLHF
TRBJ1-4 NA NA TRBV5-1 TGCGCCAGCAGCTGGGTGGGTGAAAAACTGTTTTTT CASSWVGEKLFF
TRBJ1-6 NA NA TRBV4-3 TGCGCCAGCAGCCGCGGAATGGAGGGGCTCGAGAAACCTAATTCACCCCTCCACTTT CASSRGMEGLEKPNSPLHF
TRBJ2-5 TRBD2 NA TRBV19 TGTGCCAGTAAAGCGGGAGGGTGGGAGACCCAGTACTTC CASKAGGWETQYF
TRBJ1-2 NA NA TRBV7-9 TGTGCCAGCAGCGTAGCGTCTAGTGGCTACACCTTC CASSVASSGYTF
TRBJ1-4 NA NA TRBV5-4 TGTGCCAGCAGCTACGGACGGTCTGAAAAACTGTTTTTT CASSYGRSEKLFF
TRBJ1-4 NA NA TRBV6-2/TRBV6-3 TGTGCCAGCAGTTCCTTCCAGGGAACCGGAAAACTGTTTTTT CASSSFQGTGKLFF
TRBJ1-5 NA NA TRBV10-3 TGTGCCATCAGTGAGTTTGGGGGCGAAGAGCCCCAGCATTTT CAISEFGGEEPQHF
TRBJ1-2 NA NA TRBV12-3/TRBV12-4 TGTGCCAGCAGTCTGCGGGAGTATGGCTACACCTTC CASSLREYGYTF
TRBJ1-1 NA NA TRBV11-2 TGTGCCAGCAGCTCTTCTGGAGGGTGGCGTGAAGCTTTCTTT CASSSSGGWREAFF
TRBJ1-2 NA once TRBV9 TGTGCCAGCAGCGTAGGGAACAGGTCAAGCGGCTACACCTTC CASSVGNRSSGYTF
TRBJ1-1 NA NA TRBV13 TGTGCCAGCAGCTTAGGCCCTTGGACTGATACGAACACTGAAGCTTTCTTT CASSLGPWTDTNTEAFF
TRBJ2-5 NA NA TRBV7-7 TGTGCCAGCAGCCATTCAGGGTCCACCCAAGAGACCCAGTACTTC CASSHSGSTQETQYF
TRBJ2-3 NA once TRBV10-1 TGCGCCAGCAGTACGGGGTTGGACACAGATACGCAGTATTTT CASSTGLDTDTQYF
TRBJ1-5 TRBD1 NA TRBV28 TGTGCCAGCAGGGCTGGGGCCCTCCGACAGGGGGCGAGGCAGCCCCAGCATTTT CASRAGALRQGARQPQHF
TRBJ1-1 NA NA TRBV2 TGTGCCAGCAGTGAGGCGGGGGCAACTGAAGCTTTCTTT CASSEAGATEAFF
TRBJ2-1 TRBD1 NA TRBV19 TGTGCCAGTAGTAGAGGACAGGGGTGGGATGAGCAGTTCTTC CASSRGQGWDEQFF